This record looks at one T cell receptor (beta chain) sequence and its context. A much larger clone is a single base away; this may be a read error. One entry per CDR3 protein, called by TCRdb with MiXCR from the RT-PCR reads. The repertoire holds fewer than 800,000 distinct CDR3 sequences, with approximately 15% as singletons. Germline loops: CDR1 MNHEY, CDR2 SMNVEV (reference sequence). The J segment lost 2 bases and the V segment lost 6 bases, leaving 4 bases of the junction unmatched. This CDR3 has 15 residues. The TCR comes from a female donor in good health, serving as a healthy control. This chain joins TRBV27 and TRBJ1-5, with 10 bases aligning to TRBD1. The specimen sequenced was memory CD4+ T cells from blood. The CDR3 reads CASRTGTGGNQPQHF. The CDR3 nucleotides read TGTGCCAGCAGAACCGGGACAGGGGGCAATCAGCCCCAGCATTTT.